The TCR beta chain described here comes from a study of control samples from healthy donors and cancer patients (TCRdb year 2020). Libraries were made using the immunoSEQ multiplex PCR assay. Sourced from immuneACCESS, this table was stored by TCRdb with only in-frame sequences that have V and J called. A share of the clones is absent; for the studies checked, an unresolved V gene accounts for under half, and the remainder has no known explanation. The sample contains about 140,000 clones, around 90% of them found a single time. The ten largest account for over 1.5% of the sample. As for this clone: It has no known antigen specificity. There are no base qualities to consult, and no much larger clone falls within one base.

Based on the germline V gene, the CDR1 and CDR2 sequences are SGHRS and YFSETQ. The germline V end is reduced by 2 bases and the J end by 2 bases; junction bases left unmatched: 5. From cysteine to phenylalanine, the CDR3 is 15 amino acids long. Of all the DNA, just the CDR3 is kept, 45 bases in frame from base 1. The sequenced material came from blood. The sequence derives from a man between 18 and 35 years old in good health. This chain joins TRBV5-1 to TRBJ2-3; TRBD1 matches 7 bases in the middle. The base sequence is TGCGCCAGCAGCTTCGACAGGGACCTCACAGATACGCAGTATTTT. Its product reads: CASSFDRDLTDTQYF.